These 14 T cell receptor beta chains originate from one sample sequenced in a study of monozygotic twins with inflammatory bowel disease. TCRdb reprocessed the 5' RACE reads, with one entry per CDR3 protein and no DNA. This repertoire comprises about 150,000 distinct CDR3 sequences; its ten largest clones make up around 1.2%. Sample: blood. The origin of the receptors is a human donor with ulcerative colitis or Crohn's disease, or a healthy co-twin of an affected twin (not recorded which).

The chain combines TRBV20-1 with TRBJ2-7. The CDR3 has 15 residues. Germline lookup yields CDR1 DFQATT and CDR2 SNEGSKA (reference sequence). The CDR3: CSARTGPQPLHEQYF.

The J gene is TRBJ2-3, the V gene TRBV7-9. Germline V lookup: CDR1 SEHNR, CDR2 FQNEAQ (reference sequence). The CDR3 has 14 residues. The CDR3 sequence: CASSLAGDTDTQYF. The full variable domain, rest sourced from reference TRBV7-9 and TRBJ2-3, is DTGVSQNPRHKITKRGQNVTFRCDPISEHNRLYWYRQTLGQGPEFLTYFQNEAQLEKSRLLSDRFSAERPKGSFSTLEIQRTEQGDSAMYLCASSLAGDTDTQYFGPGTRLTVL.

This chain links TRBV28 with TRBJ2-3; the D call of TRBD2 rests on TCRdb alone, since no DNA is present to check it. Germline CDR1 and CDR2: MDHEN and SYDVKM. This CDR3 is 15 amino acids long. The CDR3 spells CASKPSGRSTDTQYF.

The gene calls are TRBV5-1 and TRBJ2-7; the D call from TCRdb, TRBD2, cannot be confirmed without DNA. The CDR3 has 16 amino acids. Germline CDR1 SGHRS, CDR2 YFSETQ. CDR3 loop: CASSLLAGGSLYEQYF.

V is TRBV3-1 and J is TRBJ1-6. Germline V gene data show CDR1 as LGHDT and CDR2 as YNNKEL (reference sequence). This CDR3 has 15 amino acids. The CDR3 sequence: CASSPPRGSGSPLHF.

The chain joins TRBV7-8 to TRBJ1-4; TCRdb gives TRBD1 as the D gene, but with no DNA this cannot be confirmed. Germline V gene data show CDR1 as SGHVS and CDR2 as FQNEAQ. The CDR3 runs 14 residues. CDR3 loop: CASSWTLGDEKLFF.

The CDR3 sequence: CASSVDRANEQFF. The gene calls are TRBV5-1 and TRBJ2-1. The CDR3 consists of 13 residues. Germline-derived CDR1 and CDR2 are SGHRS and YFSETQ.

This chain links TRBV5-1 with TRBJ2-3; TCRdb returns TRBD2, unconfirmable since there is no DNA. CDR1 and CDR2 from the germline V gene are SGHRS and YFSETQ. This CDR3 spans 16 amino acids. CDR3 sequence reads: CASSAIISGDTDTQYF.

The J gene is TRBJ1-6, the V gene TRBV3-1; TCRdb outputs TRBD1, but without DNA this stays unchecked. The CDR3 length is 14 residues. Germline V gene lookup returns CDR1 LGHDT and CDR2 YNNKEL (reference sequence). The CDR3 is CASKSSGTVSPLHF.

The gene calls are TRBV5-1 and TRBJ2-2; TCRdb selects TRBD1, and the lack of DNA leaves this call unchecked. This CDR3 comprises 15 residues. Germline CDR1 SGHRS, CDR2 YFSETQ. This CDR3 is CASLEGRVNTGELFF.

The genes are TRBV9 and TRBJ1-2. The germline V gene encodes CDR1 SGDLS and CDR2 YYNGEE. This CDR3 region has 13 residues. CDR3 region: CASSVEEEYGYTF. The variable domain in full, with the rest retrieved from reference TRBV9 and TRBJ1-2, is DSGVTQTPKHLITATGQRVTLRCSPRSGDLSVYWYQQSLDQGLQFLIQYYNGEERAKGNILERFSAQQFPDLHSELNLSSLELGDSALYFCASSVEEEYGYTFGSGTRLTVV.

J is TRBJ2-2 and V is TRBV5-1; TCRdb calls TRBD1, which cannot be checked without DNA. This CDR3 has 14 amino acids. Looked up from germline, CDR1 is SGHRS and CDR2 is YFSETQ. CDR3 amino acids: CASTVSPATGELFF.

The rearrangement links TRBV6-1 to TRBJ1-2; TCRdb reports TRBD1, a call that lacks DNA to check it against. Germline V gives CDR1 MNHNS, CDR2 SASEGT. This CDR3 has 14 residues. CDR3 residues: CASGNLRGLGGYTF.

The chain combines TRBV28 with TRBJ2-7; the TRBD1 assignment by TCRdb is unverifiable without DNA. CDR1 is MDHEN, CDR2 SYDVKM, per germline. This CDR3 contains 16 residues. The CDR3 reads CASQGEVAGRFYEQYF.